This T cell receptor (beta chain) was sequenced during a study of early T cells in non-severe SARS-CoV-2 infection. Study-level background: Chains were not paired, and sequencing was done on bulk RNA from unsorted whole blood.

The sample holds many counts of this clonotype. Its antigen is not known. This CDR3 spans 20 amino acids. The germline V and J ends were trimmed by 4 bases and 0 bases, with 22 bases remaining between them. Per germline, CDR1 SGHTA and CDR2 FQGTGA. Researchers tagged individual cDNA molecules with unique molecular identifiers. TCRdb re-derived calls from the 5' RACE reads in MiXCR, one entry per CDR3 protein. The data contain tens of thousands of distinct CDR3 sequences, 11% of them singletons. Broader study findings: There was a bias toward anti-spike CD8 responses in VDJdb matching, which missed private and CD4 specificities.

The J gene is TRBJ2-6, the V gene TRBV7-3; perhaps TRBD2 as D (6 bases). This TCR came from an adult who was a healthcare worker with PCR-confirmed SARS-CoV-2 infection or an uninfected control (not recorded which). The sample here was whole blood, taken at baseline. The chain's CDR3 is CASSSGTFAFTHSGANVLTF. The CDR3 bases are TGTGCCAGCAGCTCCGGGACTTTTGCATTCACCCACTCTGGGGCCAACGTCCTGACTTTC.